Following are 10 T cell receptor beta chains from one sample sequenced in a study of OX40 agonist ivuxolimab in advanced cancers. TCRdb's copy holds only in-frame clones and misses some; the assay was immunoSEQ multiplex PCR. The repertoire holds tens of thousands of clones, with more than 85% as singletons. The sequencing used CD4+ or CD8+ T cells sorted from blood, collected in a trial of the OX40 agonist ivuxolimab. The receptors originated from an adult with an advanced solid tumor such as melanoma, head and neck, liver or kidney cancer.

This clone was observed a single time. The chain has TRBV27 and TRBJ1-4; D uncertain. The V end was cut by 6 bases, the J end by 14 bases, with 13 bases between. Germline V gene lookup returns CDR1 MNHEY and CDR2 SMNVEV (reference sequence). The CDR3 extends over 11 amino acids. The CDR3 sequence: CASRAGRDLFF. The CDR3, as DNA: TGTGCCAGCAGAGCCGGGCGTGATCTGTTTTTT.

The rearrangement links TRBV6-5 to TRBJ1-1; tentatively, D is TRBD1 (6 bases). V lost 4 bases and J lost 6, with 12 bases in between. Germline CDR1 MNHEY, CDR2 SVGAGI. The CDR3 extends over 13 amino acids. CDR3 sequence reads: CASSFLQGSEAFF. The CDR3 DNA sequence: TGTGCCAGCAGTTTTTTACAGGGCTCTGAAGCTTTCTTT.

The chain joins TRBV7-8 to TRBJ1-4, with a tentative D call TRBD1 (5 bases). Germline V gives CDR1 SGHVS, CDR2 FQNEAQ. V lost 3 bases, J lost 2 bases, and 7 bases lay in between. The CDR3 runs to 14 residues. CDR3 DNA: TGTGCCAGCAGCTTGGGGGGGACTAATGAAAAACTGTTTTTT. Translation: CASSLGGTNEKLFF.

This clone appeared once. This chain links TRBV28 with TRBJ1-1; a weak D match, TRBD1 (5 bases). Trimming took 3 bases from V and 3 from J, leaving 11 bases between them. Germline loops: CDR1 MDHEN, CDR2 SYDVKM. This CDR3 is 14 amino acids long. The CDR3: CASSFGTKHTEAFF. The CDR3 DNA is TGTGCCAGCAGTTTCGGGACCAAACACACTGAAGCTTTCTTT.

The V and J genes are TRBV2 and TRBJ1-5, with D tentatively TRBD1 (5 bases). The CDR3 extends over 15 amino acids. Trimming stripped 2 bases from V and 6 bases from J, with 14 bases between. CDR1 is SNHLY, CDR2 FYNNEI, per germline. The CDR3 loop reads CASSEQGFYSQPQHF. CDR3 DNA sequence: TGTGCCAGCAGTGAACAGGGTTTTTATAGTCAGCCCCAGCATTTT.

This clone was seen a few times. This chain links TRBV2 with TRBJ1-1; D ambiguous. There are 15 residues in the CDR3. Germline CDR1 is SNHLY and CDR2 is FYNNEI. V was pared by 2 bases and J by 5 bases, with 15 bases between. This CDR3 is CASSESGGMGTEAFF. For the CDR3, the DNA is TGTGCCAGCAGTGAATCGGGAGGGATGGGGACTGAAGCTTTCTTT. The complete variable domain, with remaining parts taken from reference TRBV2 and TRBJ1-1, reads EPEVTQTPSHQVTQMGQEVILRCVPISNHLYFYWYRQILGQKVEFLVSFYNNEISEKSEIFDDQFSVERPDGSNFTLKIRSTKLEDSAMYFCASSESGGMGTEAFFGQGTRLTVV.

The CDR3 loop is CASSTAGGGQPQHF. The DNA for the CDR3 is TGTGCCAGTAGTACCGCGGGGGGGGGTCAGCCCCAGCATTTT. The chain recombines TRBV19 with TRBJ1-5; D is perhaps TRBD1 (5 bases). This CDR3 is 14 amino acids long. Trimming pared 4 bases from V and 6 bases from J, leaving 13 bases between. Germline V gene lookup returns CDR1 LNHDA and CDR2 SQIVND (reference sequence).

This clone was picked up one time. The V gene is TRBV9, the J gene TRBJ1-2, with 7 bases fitting TRBD1. V gave up 3 bases and J gave up 4 bases; unmatched junction bases: 9. From germline, CDR1 is SGDLS and CDR2 YYNGEE. CDR3 size: 15 residues. This CDR3 reads CASSASGGGCYGYTF. CDR3 DNA sequence: TGTGCCAGCAGCGCCTCAGGGGGGGGATGCTATGGCTACACCTTC.

The rearrangement joins TRBV2 to TRBJ2-7; a weak D match, TRBD1 (5 bases). V was clipped by 4 bases and J by 0 bases, with 16 bases between them. The CDR3 is 16 amino acids. CDR1 is SNHLY and CDR2 is FYNNEI in the germline V gene. The CDR3 DNA follows: TGTGCCAGCAGTGGAGCAGGGCGCCGTAGCTCCTACGAGCAGTACTTC. Its translation: CASSGAGRRSSYEQYF.

The chain combines TRBV7-3 with TRBJ2-7; 7 positions match TRBD1. Germline assignment: CDR1 SGHTA and CDR2 FQGTGA. The V gene end was trimmed by 3 bases and the J gene end by 1 base; junction bases not matched to a gene: 6. The CDR3 has 15 residues. CDR3 nucleotides: TGTGCCAGCAGCTTCCTCGGACAGGCTTCCTACGAGCAGTACTTC. Residues: CASSFLGQASYEQYF. Together with reference TRBV7-3 and TRBJ2-7, the CDR3 gives the full variable domain: GAGVSQTPSNKVTEKGKYVELRCDPISGHTALYWYRQSLGQGPEFLIYFQGTGAADDSGLPNDRFFAVRPEGSVSTLKIQRTERGDSAVYLCASSFLGQASYEQYFGPGTRLTVT.